A selection of T cell receptor beta chains follows, all from one sample in a study of T cells after yellow fever vaccination. TCRdb re-derived calls from the 5' RACE reads in MiXCR, one entry per CDR3 protein. Among about 170,000 distinct CDR3 sequences listed, 11% were seen once. The sample was CD8+ T cells sorted from PBMCs, taken 15 days after the yellow fever booster vaccination. These TCRs come from a man between 18 and 29 years old who received the YFV17D yellow fever vaccine. The CDR3 runs from the conserved cysteine through the conserved F or W. D genes are given only for firm matches. Clone size is given for some rows only: seen once, a few or many times, or a class if the clone is expanded.

-	TRBV12-5	TRBD1	TRBJ2-3	TGTGCTAGTGGTTGGACAGGGAGCCCAGATACGCAGTATTTT	CASGWTGSPDTQYF
many	TRBV7-9	TRBD1	TRBJ2-1	TGTGCCAGCAGCCCCGTAAGGGGGCCGTCCTACAATGAGCAGTTCTTC	CASSPVRGPSYNEQFF
few	TRBV13	-	TRBJ2-1	TGTGCCAGCAGCTTAGAAGTGGTCAAGGGTGAGCAGTTCTTC	CASSLEVVKGEQFF
-	TRBV7-9	TRBD1	TRBJ2-1	TGTGCCAGCAGTCCCCGGGACAGGGAGGGGTTCTTC	CASSPRDREGFF
few	TRBV7-9	-	TRBJ1-1	TGTGCCAGCAGCTTAGTCCAGAAGAACACTGAAGCTTTCTTT	CASSLVQKNTEAFF
-	TRBV7-2	-	TRBJ2-4	TGTGCCAGCAGCTTCGCGGCGGCAGCCGAAAACATTCAGTACTTC	CASSFAAAAENIQYF
-	TRBV10-3	-	TRBJ2-3	TGTGCCATCAGTGAGTGGGGTGTAGATACGCAGTATTTT	CAISEWGVDTQYF
-	TRBV5-6	TRBD1	TRBJ2-7	TGTGCCAGCAGTCCTTCGGGACAGTTCGAGCAGTACTTC	CASSPSGQFEQYF
-	TRBV4-3	-	TRBJ2-7	TGCGCCAGCAGCTACGGACGGGGCTACGAGCAGTACTTC	CASSYGRGYEQYF
-	TRBV27	-	TRBJ1-4	TGTGCCAGCAGTTTTCAGTCAGAAAAACTGTTTTTT	CASSFQSEKLFF
-	TRBV27	TRBD1	TRBJ2-7	TGTGCCAGCAGCGGTGGGACAGGCAACGAGCAGTACTTC	CASSGGTGNEQYF
-	TRBV25-1	-	TRBJ2-1	TGTGCCAGCAGTATCCCGGGGGGCCTTTACAATGAGCAGTTCTTC	CASSIPGGLYNEQFF
-	TRBV12-3/TRBV12-4	-	TRBJ1-1	TGTGCCAGCATTGGGACTGGTGAAGCTTTCTTT	CASIGTGEAFF
-	TRBV15	-	TRBJ2-5	TGTGCCACCAGCAGGGACCCGGGGACCCAGTACTTC	CATSRDPGTQYF
few	TRBV27	TRBD1	TRBJ2-1	TGTGCCAGCAGTTCTCTAGGGACAGGGGACTACAATGAGCAGTTCTTC	CASSSLGTGDYNEQFF
-	TRBV29-1	TRBD2	TRBJ2-1	TGCAGCGTTGTAGGTAGCGGGGGGGCCTACAATGAGCAGTTCTTC	CSVVGSGGAYNEQFF
many	TRBV20-1	-	TRBJ2-2	TGCAGTGCTAGAGGGGGGGCCACCAACACCGGGGAGCTGTTTTTT	CSARGGATNTGELFF
many	TRBV4-3	-	TRBJ1-3	TGCGCCAGCAGCCCTAACTGGGTCTCTGGAAACACCATATATTTT	CASSPNWVSGNTIYF
-	TRBV15	-	TRBJ1-6	TGTGCCACCAGCAGAGGAAAGGGGGGCAATTCACCCCTCCACTTT	CATSRGKGGNSPLHF
-	TRBV7-8	-	TRBJ1-2	TGTGCCAGCAGCCCTTCAGCCAAGGTTATTAACTATGGCTACACCTTC	CASSPSAKVINYGYTF
once	TRBV20-1	TRBD2	TRBJ2-1	TGCAGTGCTAGAGATCCCCTAGCGGCGGTGCCTAAGGGGCAGTTCTTC	CSARDPLAAVPKGQFF
-	TRBV21-1	-	TRBJ1-2	TGTGCCAGTAACAGGAGAAATACCTTTGATGGCTACACCTTC	CASNRRNTFDGYTF
few	TRBV7-6	-	TRBJ2-3	TGTGCCAGCAGCTTAGCGGGGGCTTCTGATACGCAGTATTTT	CASSLAGASDTQYF
-	TRBV29-1	-	TRBJ1-2	TGCAGCGTAATTGACCCTGGGGACTATGGCTACACCTTC	CSVIDPGDYGYTF
-	TRBV13	TRBD1	TRBJ2-1	TGTGCCAGCAGCTTAGGCCCGGGACAGGGTCGCTACAATGAGCAGTTCTTC	CASSLGPGQGRYNEQFF
-	TRBV9	-	TRBJ2-5	TGTGCCAGCAGCTGGGCGGGGACGGTAGAGACCCAGTACTTC	CASSWAGTVETQYF
-	TRBV4-3	-	TRBJ1-2	TGCGCCAGCAGCCAAGATTGGGACGCCGGGAATGGCTACACCTTC	CASSQDWDAGNGYTF